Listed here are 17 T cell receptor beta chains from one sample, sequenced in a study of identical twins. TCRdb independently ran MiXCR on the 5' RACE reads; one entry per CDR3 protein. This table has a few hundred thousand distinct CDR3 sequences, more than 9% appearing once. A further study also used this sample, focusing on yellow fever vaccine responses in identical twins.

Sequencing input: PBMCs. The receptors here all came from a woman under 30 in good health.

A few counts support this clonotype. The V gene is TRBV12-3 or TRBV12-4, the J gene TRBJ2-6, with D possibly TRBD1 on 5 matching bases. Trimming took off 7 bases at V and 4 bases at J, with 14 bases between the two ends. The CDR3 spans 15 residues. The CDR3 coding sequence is TGTGCCAGCAATTACCAGGGAACCGGGGCCAACGTCCTGACTTTC. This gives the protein CASNYQGTGANVLTF.

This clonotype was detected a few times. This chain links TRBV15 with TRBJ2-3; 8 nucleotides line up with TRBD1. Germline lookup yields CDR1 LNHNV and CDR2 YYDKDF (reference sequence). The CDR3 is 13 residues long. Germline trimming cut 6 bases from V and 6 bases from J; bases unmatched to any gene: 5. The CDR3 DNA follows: TGTGCCACCAGGGAGACAGGGGACGATACGCAGTATTTT. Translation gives CATRETGDDTQYF.

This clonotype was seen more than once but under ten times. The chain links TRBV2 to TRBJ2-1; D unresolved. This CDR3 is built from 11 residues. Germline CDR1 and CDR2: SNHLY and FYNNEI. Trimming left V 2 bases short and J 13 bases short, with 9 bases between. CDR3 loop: CASSERLAQFF. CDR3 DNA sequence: TGTGCCAGCAGTGAAAGGTTAGCCCAGTTCTTC.

In nucleotides, the CDR3 is TGTGCCAGCAGCCGTTGGCAGGGGGCAGGTGCTGAAGCTTTCTTT. Amino acid sequence: CASSRWQGAGAEAFF. The chain has TRBV7-9 and TRBJ1-1, with 8 positions matching TRBD1. The V and J ends lost 5 bases and 6 bases, in that order; junction bases with no gene match: 11. CDR3 length: 15 residues. CDR1 is SEHNR, CDR2 FQNEAQ, per germline (reference sequence).

The CDR3 region has the DNA TGTGCCAGCAGCTCATCCGGGGGAATATTCGAGACCCAGTACTTC. It translates to CASSSSGGIFETQYF. The chain employs TRBV7-9 and TRBJ2-5; D might be TRBD2 (6 bases). Germline lookup yields CDR1 SEHNR and CDR2 FQNEAQ (reference sequence). Trimming pared 4 bases from V and 5 bases from J, leaving 17 bases between. The CDR3 contains 15 residues.

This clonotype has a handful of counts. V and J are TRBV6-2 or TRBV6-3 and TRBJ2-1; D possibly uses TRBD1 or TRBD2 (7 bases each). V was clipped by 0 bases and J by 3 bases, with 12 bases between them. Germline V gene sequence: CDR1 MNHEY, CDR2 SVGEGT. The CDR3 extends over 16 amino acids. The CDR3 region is CASSYSSRGGYNEQFF. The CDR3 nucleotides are TGTGCCAGCAGTTACTCGAGCAGGGGGGGCTACAATGAGCAGTTCTTC.

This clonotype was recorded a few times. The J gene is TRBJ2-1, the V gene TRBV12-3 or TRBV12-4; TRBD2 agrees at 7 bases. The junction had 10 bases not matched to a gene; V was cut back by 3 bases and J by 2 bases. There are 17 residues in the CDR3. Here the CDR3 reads CASSFLGGGGPYNEQFF. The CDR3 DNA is TGTGCCAGCAGTTTCCTGGGGGGGGGAGGGCCCTACAATGAGCAGTTCTTC.

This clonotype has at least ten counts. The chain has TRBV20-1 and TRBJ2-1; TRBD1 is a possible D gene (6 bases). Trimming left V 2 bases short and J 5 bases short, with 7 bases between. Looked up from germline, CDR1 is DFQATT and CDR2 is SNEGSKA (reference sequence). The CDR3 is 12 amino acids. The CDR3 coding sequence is TGCAGTGCTAGAAGACAGGACAATGAGCAGTTCTTC. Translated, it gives CSARRQDNEQFF.

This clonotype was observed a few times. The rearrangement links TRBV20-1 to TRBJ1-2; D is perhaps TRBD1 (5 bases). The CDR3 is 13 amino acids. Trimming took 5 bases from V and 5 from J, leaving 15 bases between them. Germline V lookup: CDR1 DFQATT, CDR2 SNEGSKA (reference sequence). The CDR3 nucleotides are TGCAGTGCTCCCGTAGGCGGGGCGTATGGCTACACCTTC. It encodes CSAPVGGAYGYTF.

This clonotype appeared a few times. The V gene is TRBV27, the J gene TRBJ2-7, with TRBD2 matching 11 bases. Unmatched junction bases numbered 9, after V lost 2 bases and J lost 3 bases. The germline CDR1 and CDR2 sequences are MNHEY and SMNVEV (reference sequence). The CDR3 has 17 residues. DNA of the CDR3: TGTGCCAGCAGTTTACCCTTAACTAGCGGGAGCATCTACGAGCAGTACTTC. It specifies CASSLPLTSGSIYEQYF.

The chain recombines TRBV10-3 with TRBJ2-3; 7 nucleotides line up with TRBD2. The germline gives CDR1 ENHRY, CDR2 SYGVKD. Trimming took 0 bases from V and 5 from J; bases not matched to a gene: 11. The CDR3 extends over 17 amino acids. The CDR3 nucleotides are TGTGCCATCAGTGAGTCGACTCCGGCGGGGGTGGGAGATACGCAGTATTTT. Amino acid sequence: CAISESTPAGVGDTQYF.

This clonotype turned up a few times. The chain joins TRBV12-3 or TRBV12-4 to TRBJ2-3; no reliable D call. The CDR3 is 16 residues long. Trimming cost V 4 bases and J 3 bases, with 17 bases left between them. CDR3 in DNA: TGTGCCAGCAGTTCCCTTGTAGACTTGGGAACAGATACGCAGTATTTT. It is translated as CASSSLVDLGTDTQYF.

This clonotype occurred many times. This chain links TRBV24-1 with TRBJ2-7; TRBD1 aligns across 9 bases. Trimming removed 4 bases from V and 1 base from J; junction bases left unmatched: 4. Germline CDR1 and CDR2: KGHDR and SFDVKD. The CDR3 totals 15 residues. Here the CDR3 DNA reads TGTGCCACCAGTGACCCCGGGACAGGGTCCTACGAGCAGTACTTC. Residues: CATSDPGTGSYEQYF.

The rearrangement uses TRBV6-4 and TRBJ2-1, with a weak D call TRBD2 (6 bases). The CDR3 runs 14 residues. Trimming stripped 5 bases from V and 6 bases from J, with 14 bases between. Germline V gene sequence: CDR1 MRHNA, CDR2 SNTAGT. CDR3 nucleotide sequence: TGTGCCAGCAGTCCCGGCCGGGAGCTCAATGAGCAGTTCTTC. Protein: CASSPGRELNEQFF.

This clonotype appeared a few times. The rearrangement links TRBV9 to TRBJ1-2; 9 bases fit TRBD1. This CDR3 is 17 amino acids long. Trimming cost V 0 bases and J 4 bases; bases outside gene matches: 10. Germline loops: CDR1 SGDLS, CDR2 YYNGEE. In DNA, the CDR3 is TGTGCCAGCAGCGTAGATTTAGGAACAGGGGGCTTCTATGGCTACACCTTC. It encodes CASSVDLGTGGFYGYTF.

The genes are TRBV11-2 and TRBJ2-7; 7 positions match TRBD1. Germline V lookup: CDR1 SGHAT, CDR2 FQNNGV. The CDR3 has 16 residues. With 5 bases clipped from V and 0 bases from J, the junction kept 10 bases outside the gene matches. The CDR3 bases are TGTGCCAGCAGCAACCGGGACAGCACTCCCTCCTACGAGCAGTACTTC. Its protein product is CASSNRDSTPSYEQYF.

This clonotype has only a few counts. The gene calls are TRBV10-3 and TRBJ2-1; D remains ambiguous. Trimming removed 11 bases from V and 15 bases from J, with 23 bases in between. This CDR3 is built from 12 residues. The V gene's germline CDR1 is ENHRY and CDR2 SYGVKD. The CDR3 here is CAARTGGPDWFF. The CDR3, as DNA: TGTGCCGCTCGGACGGGCGGTCCTGACTGGTTCTTC.